This T cell receptor (beta chain) was documented in a study of blood T cell repertoires in COVID-19. Study at large: Sources were T cells, B-cell-depleted T cells, or PBMCs; the material itself was cDNA or gDNA.

CDR1 is MDHEN, CDR2 SYDVKM, per germline. V was shortened by 7 bases and J by 4 bases, with 7 bases between the two germline ends. This CDR3 is built from 11 residues. Methods used by the authors: Scientists estimated how many nucleated cells there were by amplifying reference gene primers. Here immunoSEQ multiplex PCR was the method, and the copy in TCRdb shows in-frame clones only, minus some. For V, J and clone size, that table is used; D and trimming come from the DNA. The data contain roughly 170,000 clones, more than 75% of them singletons. This clone was seen a single time. The source material was peripheral blood. This receptor was taken from a woman aged 45-65 years with COVID-19, enrolled during active disease. The chain recombines TRBV28 with TRBJ1-2; no clear D. The CDR3: CASTGPYGYTF. In DNA form, the CDR3 reads TGTGCCAGCACGGGTCCCTATGGCTACACCTTC.